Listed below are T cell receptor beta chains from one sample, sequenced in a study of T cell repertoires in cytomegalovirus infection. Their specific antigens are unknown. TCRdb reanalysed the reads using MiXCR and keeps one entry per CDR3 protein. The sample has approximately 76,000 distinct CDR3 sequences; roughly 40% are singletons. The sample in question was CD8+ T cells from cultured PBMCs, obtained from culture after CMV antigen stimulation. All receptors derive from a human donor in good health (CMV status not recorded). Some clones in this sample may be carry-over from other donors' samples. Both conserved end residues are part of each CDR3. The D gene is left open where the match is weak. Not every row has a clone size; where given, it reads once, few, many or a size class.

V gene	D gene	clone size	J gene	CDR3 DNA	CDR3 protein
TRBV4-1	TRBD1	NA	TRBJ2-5	TGCGCCAGCAGCCAAGTTGGGACAGGGGGGGGCTGGGAGACCCAGTACTTC	CASSQVGTGGGWETQYF
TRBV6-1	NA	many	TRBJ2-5	TGTGCCAGCAGTGAAGTCGTAGGGAGTTTGGTAACGGTGGAGTACTTC	CASSEVVGSLVTVEYF
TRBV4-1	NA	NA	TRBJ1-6	TGCGCCAGCAGCCAAGGGGGCAAGGGTACCTATAATTCACCCCTCCACTTT	CASSQGGKGTYNSPLHF
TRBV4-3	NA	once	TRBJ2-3	TGCGCCAGCAGCCAAGATCTCAGGGCAGGGACTTCCACAGATACGCAGTATTTT	CASSQDLRAGTSTDTQYF
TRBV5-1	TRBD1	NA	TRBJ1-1	TGCGCCAGCAGCTTGAGGACAGGGCCCAGTGGGGCTGAAGCTTTCTTT	CASSLRTGPSGAEAFF
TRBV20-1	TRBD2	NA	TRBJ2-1	TGCAGTGCTCTCATCCCTAGCGGGGGGGCCAATGAGCAGTTCTTC	CSALIPSGGANEQFF
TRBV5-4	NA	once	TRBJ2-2	TGTGCCAGCAGCAACCACCCTCCGGGAACGAACACCGGGGAGCTGTTTTTT	CASSNHPPGTNTGELFF
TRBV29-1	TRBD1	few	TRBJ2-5	TGCAGCGCCACGGGACAGGGGGAAGAGACCCAGTACTTC	CSATGQGEETQYF
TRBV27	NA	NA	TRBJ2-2	TGTGCCAGCAGTTTTAACACCGGGGAGCTGTTTTTT	CASSFNTGELFF
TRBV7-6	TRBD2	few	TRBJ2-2	TGTGCCAGCAGCTTATTATCTCAGAGCGGGACCACCGGGGAGCTGTTTTTT	CASSLLSQSGTTGELFF
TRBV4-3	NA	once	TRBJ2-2	TGCGCCAGCAGCCAAGAAGGATGGGCGAGCACCGGGGAGCTGTTTTTT	CASSQEGWASTGELFF
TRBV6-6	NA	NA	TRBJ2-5	TGTGCCAGCAGTTGGAGACCGAGCGAAGAGACCCAGTACTTC	CASSWRPSEETQYF
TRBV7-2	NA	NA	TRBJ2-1	TGTGCCAGCAGCTCAATCCAGTATGCTAGCGCCCACAATGAGCAGTTCTTC	CASSSIQYASAHNEQFF
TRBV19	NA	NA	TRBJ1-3	TGTGCCAGTAGTACCCGCCAGGACTTTGTTGGAAACACCATATATTTT	CASSTRQDFVGNTIYF
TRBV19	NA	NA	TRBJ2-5	TGTGCCAGTAGTATTGGTGGCGGAACCCAAGAGACCCAGTACTTC	CASSIGGGTQETQYF
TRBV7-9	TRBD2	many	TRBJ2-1	TGTGCCAGCAGCGGGGGACTAGCGGGGGACTCCTACAATGAGCAGTTCTTC	CASSGGLAGDSYNEQFF
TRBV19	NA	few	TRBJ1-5	TGTGCCAGTAGTATAATAGGGGGCAATCAGCCCCAGCATTTT	CASSIIGGNQPQHF
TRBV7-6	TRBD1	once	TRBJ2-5	TGTGCCAGCAGCCCGCCTGAAGGACAGGAAAAAGAGACCCAGTACTTC	CASSPPEGQEKETQYF
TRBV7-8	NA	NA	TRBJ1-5	TGTGCCAGCAGCTTAGGTGCAGGAAATCAGCCCCAGCATTTT	CASSLGAGNQPQHF
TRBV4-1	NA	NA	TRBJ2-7	TGCGCCAGCAGCTCTGCTGACAGAGCCTACGAGCAGTACTTC	CASSSADRAYEQYF
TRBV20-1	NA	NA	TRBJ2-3	TGCAGTGCTAGGGGGAGTTGGGGGGGCACAGATACGCAGTATTTT	CSARGSWGGTDTQYF
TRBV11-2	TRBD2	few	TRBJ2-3	TGTGCCAGCAGCGCCTGGACTAGCGGGGGCTCAGATACGCAGTATTTT	CASSAWTSGGSDTQYF
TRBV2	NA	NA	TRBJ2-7	TGTGCCAGCAGTGAAGGGGGGGCGGCCTACGAGCAGTACTTC	CASSEGGAAYEQYF
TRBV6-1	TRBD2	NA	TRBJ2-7	TGTGCCAGCAGTACTAGCGGGGGGACCTACGAGCAGTACTTC	CASSTSGGTYEQYF
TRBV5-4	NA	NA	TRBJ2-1	TGTGCCAGCAGCTCCACAGGGTTCGGCGATGAGCAGTTCTTC	CASSSTGFGDEQFF
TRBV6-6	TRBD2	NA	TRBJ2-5	TGTGCCAGCAGTTACTCGACGGGGGGAAGAGAGACCCAGTACTTC	CASSYSTGGRETQYF
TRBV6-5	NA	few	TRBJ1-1	TGTGCCAGCACTACCCGCGGGGTCGGGAACACTGAAGCTTTCTTT	CASTTRGVGNTEAFF
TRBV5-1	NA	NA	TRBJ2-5	TGCGCCAGCAGCTTGGACATCCAAGAGACCCAGTACTTC	CASSLDIQETQYF
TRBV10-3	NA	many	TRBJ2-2	TGTGCCATCAGTGAGTCGGTTCGGGTCGGCACCGGGGAGCTGTTTTTT	CAISESVRVGTGELFF
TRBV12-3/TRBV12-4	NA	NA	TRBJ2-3	TGTGCCAGCAGTTGGGCTTCCTCCACAGATACGCAGTATTTT	CASSWASSTDTQYF
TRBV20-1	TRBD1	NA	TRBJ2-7	TGCAGTGCTAGACATTCCGGGACAGGTCTCTACGAGCAGTACTTC	CSARHSGTGLYEQYF
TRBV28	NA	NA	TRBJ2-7	TGTGCCAGCAGTTGGTTGTGGGACCCTGGTAACGAGCAGTACTTC	CASSWLWDPGNEQYF
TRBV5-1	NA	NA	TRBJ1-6	TGCGCCAGCAGCTCACGACCTAATGGACTGCTTAATTCACCCCTCCACTTT	CASSSRPNGLLNSPLHF
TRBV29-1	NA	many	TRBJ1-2	TGCAGCGTTGAAGCACGGTCTAACTATGGCTACACCTTC	CSVEARSNYGYTF
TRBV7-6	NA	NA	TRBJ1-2	TGTGCCAGTGCCTCGGGGGAGGGCTATGGCTACACCTTC	CASASGEGYGYTF
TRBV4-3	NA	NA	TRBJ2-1	TGCGCCAGCAGCCAAGACTGGGGAATCGGTGAGCAGTTCTTC	CASSQDWGIGEQFF
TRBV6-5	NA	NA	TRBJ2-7	TGTGCCAGCAAGGGGAGGACAGTAACCTACGAGCAGTACTTC	CASKGRTVTYEQYF
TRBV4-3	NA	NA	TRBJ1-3	TGCGCCAGCAGCCAAGATCTCATCGCGGAAAGAAACACCATATATTTT	CASSQDLIAERNTIYF
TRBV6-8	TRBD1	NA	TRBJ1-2	TGTGCCAGCAGTTTATCCCGGGACAGCTATGGCTACACCTTC	CASSLSRDSYGYTF
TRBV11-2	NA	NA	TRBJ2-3	TGTGCCAGCAGCCCGGGACCACTCACAGATACGCAGTATTTT	CASSPGPLTDTQYF
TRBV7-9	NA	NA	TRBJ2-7	TGTGCCAGCAGCTCACGGGACTCCGCATTTCCTAGGAGCTACGAGCAGTACTTC	CASSSRDSAFPRSYEQYF
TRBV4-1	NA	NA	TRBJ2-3	TGCGCCAGCAGCCAAGCAGTTTCACGCACAGATACGCAGTATTTT	CASSQAVSRTDTQYF